This T cell receptor beta chain originates from a study of long-term antiretroviral therapy in people with HIV (dated by TCRdb to about 2022). With regard to the full study: Collection of the earliest samples took place about a decade ahead of the 2015 WHO recommendation for immediate ART, at a time when ART was typically delayed until CD4 counts fell. A retrospective serial study tested whether changes in peripheral blood TRB repertoire composition and diversity were associated with ART initiation and durable HIV suppression. A total of roughly 180 cryopreserved PBMC samples were contributed to the cohort by 30 adults with confirmed HIV infection, with samples collected serially over a mean of approximately six years (range 1-12). Among the 25 to 35 participants with HIV, about a dozen were female. Test extractions of a monoclonal T-cell line alongside some 35 polyclonal samples showed no cross-contamination during QIAcube processing. Overall study outcomes, separate from this receptor: Expanded TRB clones identified before ART initiation dominated the repertoire at all time points, although this dominance fluctuated and declined in many PLHIV after ART. Because pre-ART samples had limited cell numbers, profiling was done on unsorted PBMC rather than on sorted CD4+ and CD8+ T cells. Samples dated from about 2004 to 2018, and the ART regimens used may be less effective than current ones. Starting ART was linked to a significant rise in TRB diversity, yet even with long-term ART the diversity remained significantly lower than in transplant donor controls. Compared with controls, HIV repertoires had narrower CDR3 length ranges, and the network structure pointed to an antigen-experienced repertoire that shifted only slightly toward naive after ART. No data were available on ART adherence, viral resistance or therapy changes, limiting inferences about post-ART repertoire changes. Owing to limited PBMC availability, only the TCR beta chain was sequenced, without alpha chain pairing.

Sequencing of the TRB variable region was done with the immunoSEQ hsTCRB v3.0 assay at survey level resolution. The targeted TRB sequencing depth was about 35,000-55,000 T-cell genomes per sample. An Illumina MiSeq with a v3 150-cycle kit was used to sequence the pooled TRB libraries. The authors processed their data as follows. Repertoire analysis was performed in R inside a reproducible Nextflow workflow that covered QC, data transformation and analysis. LymphoSeq2, an R package for exploring AIRR-Seq data, was used to implement custom analyses. A handful of samples that produced fewer than 5000 total TRB sequences were removed, so about 200 HIV repertoires were analyzed. Among the 170 to 200 retained HIV repertoires, fewer than 65 were collected before ART initiation and approximately 130 after ART initiation. Repertoires were downsampled to 5000 TRB nucleotide sequences, and summary statistics were averaged over 100 downsampling iterations. The analysis kept only TRB sequences whose CDR3 regions were at least seven amino acids long. Two measures captured diversity: a Shannon entropy-derived clonality score and the Gini coefficient. Repertoire networks linked the top 5000 CDR3 amino acid sequences whenever two sequences differed by an edit distance of one. GLIPH2 predicted antigen specificity groups and MHC restriction for TRB CDR3 amino acid sequences. CDR3 amino acid sequences were matched against VDJdb and McPAS-TCR to flag known CMV, EBV, HIV or tissue antigen associations. Pre-ART, post-ART and control groups were compared with Wilcoxon signed-rank tests and Holm-Bonferroni correction. The table was pulled from immuneACCESS by TCRdb, which kept in-frame rearrangements only. Such tables lose some clones; where checked, under half of the loss comes from unresolved V genes, and the rest has no known cause. V, J and clone size are taken as reported in that table, and D and trimming were inferred from the DNA itself. For this sample the table gives 25,000 to 30,000 clones, of which around 82% were detected only once. Clones ranked in the top ten supply about 7.7% of the sample.

In the case of this clone: Its antigen is currently not known. No clone much larger than this one lies a single base away; base qualities are absent.

Participants were included only if at least one PBMC sample before ART initiation and at least two post-ART samples were available. All participants with HIV were treated in the United States of America. Cryopreserved samples of roughly 0.85-11 million PBMC were thawed and washed before DNA extraction. At the time of the earliest PBMC sample, participants with HIV were aged between about 20 and 54 years. PBMC samples from each participant spanned 1-4 timepoints before ART initiation and 2-8 timepoints after ART initiation, with a median of 7 samples. For every participant, serial HIV viral load, CD4+ T-cell count, ART history and demographic data were obtained. Genomic DNA was extracted from unsorted PBMC with a Qiagen kit on a QIAcube, processed in batches of 12 samples. The material sequenced was unsorted PBMCs, taken 3 years after starting antiretroviral therapy. The receptor was derived from a man aged 35 to 55 with HIV.

The DNA sequence follows: TGTGCCAGCAGAGCTAGCGGGAGAGCAGATACGCAGTATTTT. This sequence encodes CASRASGRADTQYF. The chain employs TRBV7-9 and TRBJ2-3; TRBD2 aligns with 10 central bases. The CDR3 has 14 amino acids, counting the end cysteine and phenylalanine. Only the CDR3 DNA stays, 42 bases, in frame from base 1. Here V drops 6 bases and J drops 4 bases, and the junction holds 4 bases not matched to any gene. From a lookup of the germline V gene (reference sequence), CDR1 and CDR2 are SEHNR and FQNEAQ.